The following is a T cell receptor (beta chain) sequence with its context. Its cognate antigen has yet to be identified. Nothing much larger sits one base from this clone, and base qualities are not available. This sample's time point label indicates: cycle 2 day 1 (C2D1) of nivolumab. All trial patients had relapsed after autologous stem cell transplantation, with cohorts A, B and C differing in prior brentuximab vedotin exposure. The trial cohort comprised some 60 patients with relapsed/refractory classical Hodgkin lymphoma whose best overall responses were complete response, partial response or progressive disease. In the multi-cohort phase II CheckMate 205 trial, trial patients received single-agent nivolumab. An independent review committee assessed best overall response by applying the 2007 International Working Group response criteria. Trial PBMCs were collected immediately before nivolumab initiation (C1D1) and during therapy at cycle 2 day 1 and cycle 4 day 1. After peripheral blood was drawn into 8 mL Vacutainer Cell Preparation Tubes, PBMCs were isolated by centrifugation and then cryopreserved.

Genomic DNA was extracted with the Qiagen DNeasy kit from unsorted PBMCs and from negatively selected CD4+ and CD8+ fractions. TCR beta CDR3 regions were subjected to amplification by immunoSEQ multiplex PCR with primers that anneal to V and J segments. A synthetic immune receptor repertoire was used to minimize amplification bias, and any remaining bias was removed computationally after sequencing. The authors processed their data as follows. Repertoire diversity was quantified as the Shannon entropy index using custom Python scripts. Unsorted, CD4+ and CD8+ repertoires were examined separately, except in combined analyses, for which CD4+ and CD8+ sequences were merged in silico. A clone counted as expanded when the clone's frequency after treatment rose at least 2-fold relative to C1D1, and clones undetected at baseline were given a pseudocount of 0.5. Clones with 0 or 1 copy at C1D1 were classified as singleton clones, and clones with 2 or more copies were classified as non-singleton clones. Clones expanded in unsorted samples were labelled as CD4+, CD8+ or unknown by matching protein sequences in sorted samples from the same patient. Diversity changes from C1D1 to C4D1 were tested in paired samples using Wilcoxon tests. TCRdb obtained this table from immuneACCESS and retained in-frame rearrangements with V and J assigned. These tables miss some clones; where compared with another copy, unresolved V genes account for less than half of the shortfall, and the remainder is unexplained. V, J and clone size reflect that table, while D and trimming were determined from the DNA. In all, the sample holds about 85,000 clones, and about 93% of those were seen once. The ten largest make up over 2.5% of the sample.

This sample is drawn from a study of PD-1 blockade in classical Hodgkin lymphoma (dated by TCRdb to between 2020 and 2021). With regard to the full study: Nivolumab dosing was 3 mg/kg intravenously every 2 weeks, continuing until either disease progression or unacceptable toxicity. A peripheral blood immune signature of response to PD-1 blockade in classical Hodgkin lymphoma was defined using TCR beta sequencing and CyTOF.

Study-level results and caveats: Baseline TCR diversity was reported to be lower in newly diagnosed patients than in healthy donors, and even lower in relapsed/refractory patients. Baseline diversity similar to that of newly diagnosed patients was observed in trial patients achieving complete response, whereas significantly lower diversity was observed in partial responders and progressors. Lower diversity was seen in patients whose nivolumab began less than 1 year after ASCT, and these patients were left out of later analyses so that immune reconstitution would not confound the results. The study covered only a single clinical trial cohort, and the causes of the repertoire differences, possibly disease activity or prior therapy, were still not defined. By C4D1, a significant rise was seen in CD4+ TCR diversity but not in CD8+ TCR diversity (p=0.0027 vs p=0.16), and the rise was most apparent among complete responders (p=0.02).

The CDR3 runs 18 residues from the cysteine to the phenylalanine. CDR3 DNA is the only sequence kept; it has 54 bases, read in frame from the first base. After removal of 0 bases from V and 5 bases from J, the junction retains 13 bases not matched to a gene. In the germline V gene, CDR1 corresponds to LGHNA and CDR2 to YNFKEQ. The V and J genes are TRBV4-2 and TRBJ2-1; 7 nucleotides in the junction match TRBD1. Sequencing was performed on peripheral blood mononuclear cells (PBMCs), taken before the second cycle of nivolumab. The sequence was collected from a human donor with classical Hodgkin lymphoma. The DNA sequence is given as TGTGCCAGCAGCCAAGATCTTGGAAGGACAGGACAACACAATGAGCAGTTCTTC. Translated, this is CASSQDLGRTGQHNEQFF.